The 27 T cell receptor beta chains listed next were all sequenced from one sample in a study of blood T cell repertoires in COVID-19. This table comes from immunoSEQ multiplex PCR, and its TCRdb copy is limited to in-frame clones, with some not included. The sample has about 250,000 clones, about nine tenths seen once. Sequenced sample: PBMCs or T cells enriched from blood (not recorded which). All receptors derive from a man aged 40-50 years who had recovered from COVID-19.

This clone was found once. This chain links TRBV11-2 with TRBJ2-1, with TRBD2 matching 7 bases. Germline V gene sequence: CDR1 SGHAT, CDR2 FQNNGV. The J segment lost 10 bases and the V segment lost 4 bases, leaving 10 bases of the junction unmatched. This CDR3 contains 14 residues. In DNA, the CDR3 is TGTGCCAGCAGCTCCGGTGGGCTAGCGGAGGAGCAGTTCTTC. Residues: CASSSGGLAEEQFF.

V and J are TRBV19 and TRBJ2-2, with D perhaps TRBD1 (6 bases). The CDR3 has 13 residues. The V gene's germline CDR1 is LNHDA and CDR2 SQIVND (reference sequence). The V gene lost 3 bases and the J gene lost 6 bases, with 8 bases spanning the gap. The CDR3: CASSIGTPGELFF. In DNA, the CDR3 is TGTGCCAGTAGTATCGGGACACCCGGGGAGCTGTTTTTT.

This chain's CDR3 is CASRNSGGRYNSPLHF. For the CDR3, the DNA is TGTGCCAGCAGGAACTCGGGAGGGCGCTATAATTCACCCCTCCACTTT. The rearrangement uses TRBV28 and TRBJ1-6; D is ambiguous. This CDR3 region has 16 residues. The germline gives CDR1 MDHEN, CDR2 SYDVKM. V lost 6 bases, J lost 3 bases, and 15 bases lay in between.

This chain connects TRBV5-1 to TRBJ2-2, with D maybe TRBD2 (6 bases). There are 15 residues in the CDR3. Germline loops: CDR1 SGHRS, CDR2 YFSETQ. V dropped 0 bases and J dropped 7 bases, with 13 bases sitting between them. The CDR3 DNA reads TGCGCCAGCAGCTTGGCTTTCGACGGGGGCGGGGAGCTGTTTTTT. Translated, it gives CASSLAFDGGGELFF.

This chain joins TRBV4-3 and TRBJ1-3, with a weak D call TRBD1 (6 bases). Germline V gene sequence: CDR1 LGHNA, CDR2 YSLEER. V lost 1 base, J lost 0 bases, and 13 bases lay in between. The CDR3 length is 17 residues. The CDR3 loop is CASSQGMVQGSGNTIYF. The DNA of the CDR3 is TGCGCCAGCAGCCAAGGGATGGTACAGGGCTCTGGAAACACCATATATTTT.

The chain joins TRBV28 to TRBJ2-3; D perhaps matches TRBD2 (5 bases). The CDR3 runs 13 residues. CDR1 and CDR2 (germline): MDHEN, SYDVKM. V lost 4 bases and J 1 base, leaving 6 bases between the germline ends. The CDR3 bases are TGTGCCAGCAGTTCCGGGGGCACAGATACGCAGTATTTT. Its translation: CASSSGGTDTQYF.

Comment on this clone: Other nucleotide sequences from this sample produce the same CDR3. The V gene is TRBV5-1, the J gene TRBJ1-1, with 11 bases aligning to TRBD1. The V segment lost 3 bases and the J segment 5 bases; nucleotides outside the gene matches: 3. In germline, CDR1 is SGHRS, CDR2 YFSETQ. The CDR3 contains 14 residues. In nucleotides, the CDR3 is TGCGCCAGCAGCTGGACAGGGGGCGGGACTGAAGCTTTCTTT. It is translated as CASSWTGGGTEAFF. Full variable domain (remainder filled in from reference TRBV5-1 and TRBJ1-1): KAGVTQTPRYLIKTRGQQVTLSCSPISGHRSVSWYQQTPGQGLQFLFEYFSETQRNKGNFPGRFSGRQFSNSRSEMNVSTLELGDSALYLCASSWTGGGTEAFFGQGTRLTVV.

The V call is TRBV18, the J call TRBJ2-7; a possible D gene is TRBD1 (5 bases). The CDR3 loop spans 14 amino acids. Germline CDR1 reads KGHSH; CDR2 reads LQKENI. Trimming cost V 3 bases and J 6 bases, with 15 bases left between them. The CDR3 here is CASSPPQVVGEQYF. The CDR3 DNA reads as TGTGCCAGCTCACCGCCACAGGTCGTGGGCGAGCAGTACTTC.

The J gene is TRBJ1-1, the V gene TRBV5-6; D is ambiguous. V lost 2 bases, J lost 0 bases, and 5 bases lay in between. This CDR3 has 13 residues. From germline, CDR1 is SGHDT and CDR2 YYEEEE. The CDR3 protein is CASSLAVNTEAFF. The CDR3 coding sequence is TGTGCCAGCAGCTTAGCCGTGAACACTGAAGCTTTCTTT. The variable domain in full, with the rest retrieved from reference TRBV5-6 and TRBJ1-1, is DAGVTQSPTHLIKTRGQQVTLRCSPKSGHDTVSWYQQALGQGPQFIFQYYEEEERQRGNFPDRFSGHQFPNYSSELNVNALLLGDSALYLCASSLAVNTEAFFGQGTRLTVV.

This clone was seen a single time. The chain links TRBV10-3 to TRBJ2-2, with 9 nucleotides matching TRBD2. Germline V CDR1 and CDR2: ENHRY, SYGVKD. V gave up 3 bases and J gave up 7 bases; unmatched junction bases: 6. CDR3 size: 15 residues. CDR3 protein: CAISDRLAGHGELFF. The CDR3 DNA reads as TGTGCCATCAGTGACCGTCTAGCGGGGCACGGGGAGCTGTTTTTT.

This chain uses TRBV15 with TRBJ2-7; 13 nucleotides line up with TRBD2. CDR1 LNHNV and CDR2 YYDKDF come from the germline V gene (reference sequence). The CDR3 contains 18 residues. The ends lost 4 bases at V and 0 bases at J; junction bases unmatched: 9. CDR3 nucleotides: TGTGCCACCAGCAACAGACTAGCGGGAGGACCGACCTCCTACGAGCAGTACTTC. Its protein product is CATSNRLAGGPTSYEQYF.

The CDR3 reads CASSEQGVGEKLFF. CDR3 coding DNA: TGTGCCAGCAGCGAACAGGGGGTCGGGGAAAAACTGTTTTTT. This sequence joins TRBV5-4 and TRBJ1-4; 8 nucleotides align to TRBD1. Per the germline V gene, CDR1 is SGHNT and CDR2 is YYREEE (reference sequence). The CDR3 runs 14 residues. With 4 bases clipped from V and 8 bases from J, the junction kept 7 bases outside the gene matches.

V gene TRBV15 combines with J gene TRBJ1-2; 9 bases are a match to TRBD1. Trimming removed 0 bases from V and 7 bases from J; junction bases left unmatched: 9. Germline loops: CDR1 LNHNV, CDR2 YYDKDF (reference sequence). The CDR3 has 16 residues. This CDR3 reads CATSRDMTGGHFGYTF. In nucleotides, the CDR3 is TGTGCCACCAGCAGAGACATGACAGGGGGTCATTTTGGCTACACCTTC.

J is TRBJ2-7 and V is TRBV9; 10 nucleotides agree with TRBD1. The CDR3 contains 14 residues. Germline trimming cut 3 bases from V and 6 bases from J; bases unmatched to any gene: 6. The germline V gene has CDR1 SGDLS and CDR2 YYNGEE. The CDR3 nucleotides are TGTGCCAGCAGCGAGGGGACAGGGGCTTTCGAGCAGTACTTC. This translates into CASSEGTGAFEQYF.

The chain links TRBV5-4 to TRBJ2-3; TRBD2 matches at 11 bases. The V gene's germline CDR1 is SGHNT and CDR2 YYREEE (reference sequence). With 4 bases clipped from V and 2 bases from J, the junction kept 3 bases outside the gene matches. This CDR3 is built from 15 residues. Written as DNA, the CDR3 is TGTGCCAGCAGCCGACTAGCGGGACACACAGATACGCAGTATTTT. This gives the protein CASSRLAGHTDTQYF.

The chain uses TRBV28 and TRBJ2-1; the match to TRBD2 covers 12 bases. The germline V gene encodes CDR1 MDHEN and CDR2 SYDVKM. With V trimmed by 8 bases and J by 8 bases, 7 bases remained unmatched. The CDR3 runs 14 residues. Here the CDR3 DNA reads TGTGCCAGCGAGACTAGCGGGGGTAGGGATGAGCAGTTCTTC. Amino acids: CASETSGGRDEQFF.

This clone was seen a handful of times. The chain combines TRBV6-2 or TRBV6-3 with TRBJ2-7; weak D call: TRBD2 (5 bases). The germline V gene has CDR1 MNHEY and CDR2 SVGEGT. The CDR3 is made up of 15 amino acids. Trimming removed 0 bases from V and 0 bases from J, with 9 bases in between. The CDR3 region has the DNA TGTGCCAGCAGTTACTCGGCGGCGGGCTCCTACGAGCAGTACTTC. It is translated as CASSYSAAGSYEQYF.

The V gene is TRBV29-1, the J gene TRBJ1-5, with D perhaps TRBD1 (5 bases). CDR3 length: 13 residues. Trimming shortened V by 4 bases and J by 8 bases, and 15 bases separated the two germline ends. Germline V gene lookup returns CDR1 SQVTM and CDR2 ANQGSEA. The CDR3, as DNA: TGCAGCGTTGGGGGCCTGGGGGGAGAGCCCCAGCATTTT. Translated, it gives CSVGGLGGEPQHF.

This sequence joins TRBV28 and TRBJ1-3, with 8 bases lining up with TRBD1. The CDR3 covers 14 residues. Per germline, CDR1 MDHEN and CDR2 SYDVKM. Trimming cost V 3 bases and J 2 bases; bases outside gene matches: 0. The CDR3 loop reads CASSLTGAGNTIYF. The CDR3 DNA follows: TGTGCCAGCAGTTTGACAGGGGCTGGAAACACCATATATTTT. The entire variable domain, with the rest obtained from reference TRBV28 and TRBJ1-3, is as follows: DVKVTQSSRYLVKRTGEKVFLECVQDMDHENMFWYRQDPGLGLRLIYFSYDVKMKEKGDIPEGYSVSREKKERFSLILESASTNQTSMYLCASSLTGAGNTIYFGEGSWLTVV.

The rearrangement joins TRBV14 to TRBJ1-1; 12 bases are a match to TRBD1. V dropped 3 bases and J dropped 3; count of bases not matched to a gene: 5. The CDR3 consists of 16 residues. Germline V lookup: CDR1 SGHDN, CDR2 FVKESK. The CDR3 loop reads CASSQGQGARDTEAFF. CDR3 sequence (DNA): TGTGCCAGCAGCCAGGGACAGGGGGCGCGGGACACTGAAGCTTTCTTT.

The rearrangement links TRBV3-1 (or the pseudogene TRBV3-2) to TRBJ1-2, with 11 bases that match TRBD1. CDR3 size: 14 residues. Germline V gene sequence: CDR1 LGHDT, CDR2 YNNKEL (reference sequence). With V trimmed by 5 bases and J by 8 bases, 7 bases remained unmatched. CDR3 nucleotide sequence: TGTGCCAGCAGCACAGGGACAGGGGGTTGGGGCTACACCTTC. As protein: CASSTGTGGWGYTF.

The J gene is TRBJ1-5, the V gene TRBV18; D remains unclear. The CDR3 contains 16 residues. Germline-derived CDR1 and CDR2 are KGHSH and LQKENI. V was shortened by 6 bases and J by 2 bases, with 17 bases between the two germline ends. This CDR3 reads CASSPSGKLGNQPQHF. The DNA of the CDR3 is TGTGCCAGCTCTCCGTCAGGAAAACTCGGCAATCAGCCCCAGCATTTT.

The chain has TRBV25-1 and TRBJ2-1, with 7 bases lining up with TRBD1. Germline V gene lookup returns CDR1 MGHDK and CDR2 SYGVNS. V shed 8 bases and J 3 bases; nucleotides not matched to a gene: 16. This CDR3 is 17 amino acids long. CDR3 loop: CASDKTGLGRGYNEQFF. The CDR3 nucleotides are TGTGCCAGCGATAAGACAGGGTTGGGTAGAGGCTACAATGAGCAGTTCTTC.

CDR3 coding DNA: TGTGCCAGCAGCTTGGAAGGCAGGTCCATATCTGGCTACACCTTC. This translates into CASSLEGRSISGYTF. The chain couples TRBV5-4 to TRBJ1-2, with unresolved D. V was clipped by 0 bases and J by 7 bases, with 16 bases between them. There are 15 residues in the CDR3. Germline lookup yields CDR1 SGHNT and CDR2 YYREEE (reference sequence).

The chain employs TRBV30 and TRBJ2-2, with TRBD1 matching 9 bases. Germline V lookup: CDR1 GTSNPN, CDR2 SVGIG (reference sequence). The CDR3 is 16 residues long. Trimming took 2 bases from V and 5 from J; bases not matched to a gene: 9. The CDR3 DNA reads as TGTGCCTGGAGTCCCCTTCAGACAGGGGGTACCGGGGAGCTGTTTTTT. It yields the protein CAWSPLQTGGTGELFF.

This clone was found once. The J gene is TRBJ2-5, the V gene TRBV6-5; TRBD1 matches at 8 bases. The assigned J gene may be wrong: the sequence end matches TRBJ2-7 better. From germline, CDR1 is MNHEY and CDR2 SVGAGI. The CDR3 extends over 14 amino acids. The DNA of the CDR3 is TGTGCCAGCAGTCTTGGACAGGGATTCGACGAGCAGTACTTC. Translating it yields CASSLGQGFDEQYF.

The V call is TRBV5-1, the J call TRBJ1-2; 7 bases align to TRBD1. Germline CDR1 reads SGHRS; CDR2 reads YFSETQ. CDR3 length: 14 amino acids. V lost 4 bases, J lost 5 bases, and 8 bases stayed unmatched. The CDR3 DNA follows: TGCGCCAGCAGCCCCCAGGGGGACCCGTATGGCTACACCTTC. This translates into CASSPQGDPYGYTF.